This is a list of T cell receptor beta chains from one sample in a study of post-analysis software for immune sequencing data. TCRdb re-called the PCR reads with MiXCR, one entry per CDR3 protein. The sample carries fewer than 850,000 distinct CDR3 sequences, 30% recorded once. Material: blood. The receptors come from a girl between 10 and 17 years old with multiple sclerosis. Both conserved end residues are part of each CDR3. D genes are given only for firm matches. Rows may omit the clone size; those that give it use once, few, many or a size class.

d_gene,j_gene,abundance,v_gene,CDR3nt,CDR3aa
TRBD1,TRBJ1-4,few,TRBV6-6,TGTGCCAGCAGCCCGCCCGGGGGGCAGGGGGAAGAAAAACTGTTTTTT,CASSPPGGQGEEKLFF
-,TRBJ2-1,few,TRBV5-1,TGCGCCAGCAGCTTGGGCGGGCGCGGGCAGTTCTTC,CASSLGGRGQFF
-,TRBJ2-1,many,TRBV4-3,TGCGCCAGCAGCCAACCCCCTTTCAATGAGCAGTTCTTC,CASSQPPFNEQFF
-,TRBJ2-5,many,TRBV5-5,TGTGCCAGCAGCCCGTTGAAGCAACAGTACTTC,CASSPLKQQYF
-,TRBJ2-3,few,TRBV29-1,TGCAGCGTTCTGGAGCAAGGCACAGATACGCAGTATTTT,CSVLEQGTDTQYF
-,TRBJ2-5,-,TRBV7-9,TGTGCCAGCAGCTTAGACCGGACGGCCCAAGAGACCCAGTACTTC,CASSLDRTAQETQYF
TRBD2,TRBJ2-1,-,TRBV24-1,TGTGCCACCAGTATCGAGCGGGAGTTATACAATGAGCAGTTCTTC,CATSIERELYNEQFF
-,TRBJ1-1,-,TRBV20-1,TGCAGTGCTAGCCCGCAAGTGAACACTGAAGCTTTCTTT,CSASPQVNTEAFF
-,TRBJ1-2,-,TRBV9,TGTGCCAGCAGCGTAGTAGCGGGGGAGAACTATGGCTACACCTTC,CASSVVAGENYGYTF
-,TRBJ2-3,-,TRBV6-5,TGTGCCAGTAGCCGCCTAGAGGGAGTCACAGATACGCAGTATTTT,CASSRLEGVTDTQYF
TRBD1,TRBJ2-1,-,TRBV14,TGTGCCAGCAGCCAAAGGACAGGGATGTACAATGAGCAGTTCTTC,CASSQRTGMYNEQFF
-,TRBJ1-2,-,TRBV7-9,TGTGCCAGCACCTTACAGGGATTCTATGGCTACACCTTC,CASTLQGFYGYTF
-,TRBJ2-1,once,TRBV12-3/TRBV12-4,TGTGCCAGCAGTTATTCAAGGGCTAATGAGCGGTTCTTC,CASSYSRANERFF
-,TRBJ2-7,-,TRBV10-3,TGTGCCATCAGTGAGTCTGGGGTGGGCGAGCAGTACTTC,CAISESGVGEQYF
-,TRBJ1-5,many,TRBV4-3,TGCGCCAGCAGCCAAGATTCAGGTCAGCCCCAGCATTTT,CASSQDSGQPQHF
-,TRBJ2-4,few,TRBV6-1,TGTGCCAGCAGTGAACGGTCGGGCAAAAACATTCAGTACTTC,CASSERSGKNIQYF
TRBD2,TRBJ2-7,-,TRBV14,TGTGCCAGCAGCCAAATATCCAGCGGGAGGGTCGACGAGCAGTACTTC,CASSQISSGRVDEQYF
TRBD1,TRBJ2-2,-,TRBV4-1,TGCGCCAGCAGCCCCCCCAGGGGGCAAACCGGGGAGCTGTTTTTT,CASSPPRGQTGELFF
TRBD1,TRBJ2-1,-,TRBV5-1,TGCGCCAGCAGCTTGGCCGAGGACAGGGAGCAGTTCTTC,CASSLAEDREQFF
-,TRBJ2-7,-,TRBV7-2,TGTGCCAGCAGCTTCTCCGACTGGGAGCAGTACTTC,CASSFSDWEQYF
-,TRBJ1-1,-,TRBV4-1,TGCGCCAGCAGCCCGGACAACACTGAAGCTTTCTTT,CASSPDNTEAFF
-,TRBJ2-7,many,TRBV11-2,TGTGCCAGCAGCTTGAACGAGCAGTACTTC,CASSLNEQYF
TRBD1,TRBJ2-7,-,TRBV12-3/TRBV12-4,TGTGCCAGCAGTCAAACCTCCGGGACAGGGAGGTCTGGCGAGCAGTACTTC,CASSQTSGTGRSGEQYF
-,TRBJ2-7,few,TRBV12-5,TGTGCTAGTGGTTTGGTACAAGACAACTCCTACGAGCAGTACTTC,CASGLVQDNSYEQYF
-,TRBJ2-1,-,TRBV20-1,TGCAGTGGGGAATCATACGGGAGTGGAAATGAGCAGTTCTTC,CSGESYGSGNEQFF
TRBD1,TRBJ1-1,few,TRBV7-8,TGTGCCAGCAGCTTAGTGGCAGGGGGTGAAGCTTTCTTT,CASSLVAGGEAFF
-,TRBJ2-3,-,TRBV6-1,TGTGCCAGCAGTGACACCGGGACCCACACAGATACGCAGTATTTT,CASSDTGTHTDTQYF
-,TRBJ2-7,many,TRBV29-1,TGCAGCGCCCGGGTCCCACCGCTGGGAACCTACGAGCAGTACTTC,CSARVPPLGTYEQYF
-,TRBJ2-6,-,TRBV29-1,TGCAGCGTTGGGATCCCTGGGGCCAACGTCCTGACTTTC,CSVGIPGANVLTF
TRBD1,TRBJ2-2,-,TRBV25-1,TGTGCCAGCAGTGTAGCCGGACAGGGGGCCACCGGGGAGCTGTTTTTT,CASSVAGQGATGELFF
-,TRBJ2-7,-,TRBV27,TGTGCCAGCAGTTTTGCGCATTTCTACGAGCAGTACTTC,CASSFAHFYEQYF
-,TRBJ1-2,once,TRBV21-1,TGTGCCAGCAGCAAAGGCGTCAGCAAATATGGCTACACCTTC,CASSKGVSKYGYTF
-,TRBJ2-1,few,TRBV5-1,TGCGCCAGCAGCGAGCCGACAGAGTACTACAATGAGCAGTTCTTC,CASSEPTEYYNEQFF
-,TRBJ2-3,many,TRBV20-1,TGCAGTGCTAAGCTAGCTCTAGTCACAGATACGCAGTATTTT,CSAKLALVTDTQYF
TRBD2,TRBJ2-1,few,TRBV29-1,TGCAGCGTGGGGGGTAAACCCGGGACTAGCGGGACCCGTAGCTCCTACAATGAGCAGTTCTTC,CSVGGKPGTSGTRSSYNEQFF
-,TRBJ1-1,once,TRBV5-1,TGCGCCAGCAGCTTGGTTTTGGGGCTCACGGGGGCTTTCTTT,CASSLVLGLTGAFF
TRBD2,TRBJ2-1,many,TRBV29-1,TGCAGCGCTGGGTGGGCTAGCGGGACCGGTGAGCAGTTCTTC,CSAGWASGTGEQFF